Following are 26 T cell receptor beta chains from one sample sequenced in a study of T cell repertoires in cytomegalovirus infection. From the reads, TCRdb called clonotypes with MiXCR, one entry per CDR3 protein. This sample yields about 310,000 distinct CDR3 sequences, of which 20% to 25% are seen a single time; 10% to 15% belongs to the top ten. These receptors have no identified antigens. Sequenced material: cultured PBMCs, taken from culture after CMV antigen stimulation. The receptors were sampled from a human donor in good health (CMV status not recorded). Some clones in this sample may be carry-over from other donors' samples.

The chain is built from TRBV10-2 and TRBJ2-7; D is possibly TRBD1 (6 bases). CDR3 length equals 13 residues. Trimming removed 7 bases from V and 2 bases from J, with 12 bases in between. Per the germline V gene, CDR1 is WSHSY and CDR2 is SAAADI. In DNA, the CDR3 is TGCGCCAGCAAGAGGCAGGGGCCCTACGAGCAGTACTTC. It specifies CASKRQGPYEQYF.

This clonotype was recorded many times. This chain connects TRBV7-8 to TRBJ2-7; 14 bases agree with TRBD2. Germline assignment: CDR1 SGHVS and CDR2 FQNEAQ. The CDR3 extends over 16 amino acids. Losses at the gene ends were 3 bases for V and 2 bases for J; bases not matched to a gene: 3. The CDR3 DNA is TGTGCCAGCAGCTTCGGGACTAGCGGGAGCGCCTACGAGCAGTACTTC. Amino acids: CASSFGTSGSAYEQYF.

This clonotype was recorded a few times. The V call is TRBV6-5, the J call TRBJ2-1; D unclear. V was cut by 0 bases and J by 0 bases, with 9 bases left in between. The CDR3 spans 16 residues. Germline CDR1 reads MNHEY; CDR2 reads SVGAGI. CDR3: CASSYSSGSSYNEQFF. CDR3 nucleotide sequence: TGTGCCAGCAGTTACTCGTCAGGAAGCTCCTACAATGAGCAGTTCTTC.

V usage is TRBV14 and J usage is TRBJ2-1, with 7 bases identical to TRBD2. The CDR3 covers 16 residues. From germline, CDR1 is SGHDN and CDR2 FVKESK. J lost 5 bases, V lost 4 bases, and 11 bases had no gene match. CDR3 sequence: CASSPLLAGINNEQFF. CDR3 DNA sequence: TGTGCCAGCAGCCCTCTCTTAGCGGGTATAAACAATGAGCAGTTCTTC.

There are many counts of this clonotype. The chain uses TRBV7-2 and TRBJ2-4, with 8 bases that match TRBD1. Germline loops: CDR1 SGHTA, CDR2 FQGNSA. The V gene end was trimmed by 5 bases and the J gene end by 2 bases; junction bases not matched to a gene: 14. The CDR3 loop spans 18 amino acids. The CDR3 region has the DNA TGTGCCAGCAGCAACGTGAGGATGTCAGGGGGCACCAAAAACATTCAGTACTTC. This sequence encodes CASSNVRMSGGTKNIQYF.

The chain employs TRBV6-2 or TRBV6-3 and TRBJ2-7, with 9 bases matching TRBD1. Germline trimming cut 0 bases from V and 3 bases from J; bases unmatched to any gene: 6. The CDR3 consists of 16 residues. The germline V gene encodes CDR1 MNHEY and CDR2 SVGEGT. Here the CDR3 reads CASSYSKRQGGYEQYF. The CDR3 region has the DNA TGTGCCAGCAGTTACTCGAAGCGACAGGGGGGCTACGAGCAGTACTTC.

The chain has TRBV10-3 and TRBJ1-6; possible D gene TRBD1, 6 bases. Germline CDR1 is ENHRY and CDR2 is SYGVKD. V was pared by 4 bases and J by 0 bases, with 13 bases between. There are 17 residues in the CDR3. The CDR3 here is CAISAQQGGSYNSPLHF. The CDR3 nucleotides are TGTGCCATCAGTGCGCAACAGGGAGGCTCCTATAATTCACCCCTCCACTTT.

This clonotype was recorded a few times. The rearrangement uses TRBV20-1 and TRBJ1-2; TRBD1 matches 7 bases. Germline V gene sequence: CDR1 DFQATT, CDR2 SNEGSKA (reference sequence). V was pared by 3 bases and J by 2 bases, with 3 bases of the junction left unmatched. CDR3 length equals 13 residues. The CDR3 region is CSARVQGNYGYTF. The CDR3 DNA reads TGCAGTGCTAGGGTACAGGGGAACTATGGCTACACCTTC.

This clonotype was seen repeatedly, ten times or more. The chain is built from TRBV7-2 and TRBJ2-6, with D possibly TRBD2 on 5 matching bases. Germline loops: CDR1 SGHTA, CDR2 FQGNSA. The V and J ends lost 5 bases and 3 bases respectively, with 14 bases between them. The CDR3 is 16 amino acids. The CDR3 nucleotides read TGTGCCAGCAGCCCCCAAGGCGGGTTTGGGGCCAACGTCCTGACTTTC. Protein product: CASSPQGGFGANVLTF.

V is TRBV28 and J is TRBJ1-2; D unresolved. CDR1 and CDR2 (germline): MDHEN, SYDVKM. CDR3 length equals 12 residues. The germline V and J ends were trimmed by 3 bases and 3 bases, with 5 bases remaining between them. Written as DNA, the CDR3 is TGTGCCAGCAGTTTGAGGGACTATGGCTACACCTTC. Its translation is CASSLRDYGYTF.

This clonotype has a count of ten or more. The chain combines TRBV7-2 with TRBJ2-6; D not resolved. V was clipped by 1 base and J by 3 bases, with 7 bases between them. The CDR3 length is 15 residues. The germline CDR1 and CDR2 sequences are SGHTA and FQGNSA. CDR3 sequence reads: CASSLVAFGANVLTF. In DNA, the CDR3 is TGTGCCAGCAGCTTAGTCGCTTTTGGGGCCAACGTCCTGACTTTC.

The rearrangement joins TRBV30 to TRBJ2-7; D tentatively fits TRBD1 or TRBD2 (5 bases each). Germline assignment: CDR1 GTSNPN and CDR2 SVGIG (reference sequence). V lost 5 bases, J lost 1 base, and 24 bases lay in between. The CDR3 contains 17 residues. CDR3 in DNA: TGTGCCTGGGAGTTCTCCCCGAGGGCAGGGTCATCCTACGAGCAGTACTTC. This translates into CAWEFSPRAGSSYEQYF.

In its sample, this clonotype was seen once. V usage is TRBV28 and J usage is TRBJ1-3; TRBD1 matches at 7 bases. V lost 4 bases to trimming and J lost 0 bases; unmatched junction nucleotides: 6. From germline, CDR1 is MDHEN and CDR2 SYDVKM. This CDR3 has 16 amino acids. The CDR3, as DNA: TGTGCCAGCAGTTCCCCGGACAGGTTCTCTGGAAACACCATATATTTT. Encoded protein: CASSSPDRFSGNTIYF.

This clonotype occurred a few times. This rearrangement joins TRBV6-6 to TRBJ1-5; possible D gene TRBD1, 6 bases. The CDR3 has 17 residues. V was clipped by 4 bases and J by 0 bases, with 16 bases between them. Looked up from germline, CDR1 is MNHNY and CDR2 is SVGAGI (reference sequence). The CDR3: CASSFPGHRYSNQPQHF. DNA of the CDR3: TGTGCCAGCAGTTTCCCGGGACACCGATATAGCAATCAGCCCCAGCATTTT.

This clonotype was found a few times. CDR3: CASSLGGSWTEAFF. The CDR3 bases are TGCGCCAGCAGCTTGGGCGGCAGTTGGACTGAAGCTTTCTTT. The chain has TRBV5-1 and TRBJ1-1; D unresolved. The CDR3 has 14 residues. The V end lost 0 bases, the J end lost 5 bases, and 11 bases lay between the germline ends. Germline V gives CDR1 SGHRS, CDR2 YFSETQ.

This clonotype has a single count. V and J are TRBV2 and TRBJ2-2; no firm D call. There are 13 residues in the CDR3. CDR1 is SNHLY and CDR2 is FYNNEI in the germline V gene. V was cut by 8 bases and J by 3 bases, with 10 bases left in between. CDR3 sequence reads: CASRREHTGELFF. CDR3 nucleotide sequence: TGTGCCAGCCGCAGAGAGCACACCGGGGAGCTGTTTTTT.

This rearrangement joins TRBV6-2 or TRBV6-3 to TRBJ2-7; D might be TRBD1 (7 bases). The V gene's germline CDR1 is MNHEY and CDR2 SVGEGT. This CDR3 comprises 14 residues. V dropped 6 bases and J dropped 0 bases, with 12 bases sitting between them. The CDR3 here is CASRRGTASYEQYV. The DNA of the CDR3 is TGTGCCAGCAGACGGGGGACAGCCTCCTACGAGCAGTACGTC.

CDR3 in amino acids: CASSRMGQSTDTQYF. In DNA form, the CDR3 reads TGTGCCAGCAGCCGAATGGGACAGAGCACAGATACGCAGTATTTT. The chain combines TRBV7-2 with TRBJ2-3; 7 nucleotides agree with TRBD1. This CDR3 region has 15 residues. The germline CDR1 and CDR2 sequences are SGHTA and FQGNSA. Trimming took 5 bases from V and 0 from J; bases not matched to a gene: 5.

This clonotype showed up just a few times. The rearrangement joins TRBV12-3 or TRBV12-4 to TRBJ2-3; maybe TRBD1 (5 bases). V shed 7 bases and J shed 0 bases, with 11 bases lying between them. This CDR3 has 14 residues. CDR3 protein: CASKRQLSTDTQYF. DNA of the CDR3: TGTGCCAGCAAGCGACAGCTCAGCACAGATACGCAGTATTTT.

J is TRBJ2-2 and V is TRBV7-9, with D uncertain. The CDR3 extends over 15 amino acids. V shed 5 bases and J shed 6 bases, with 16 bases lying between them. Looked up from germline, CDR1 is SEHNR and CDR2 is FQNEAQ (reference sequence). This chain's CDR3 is CASSRDHAAPGELFF. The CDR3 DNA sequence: TGTGCCAGCAGCCGAGACCACGCGGCGCCCGGGGAGCTGTTTTTT.

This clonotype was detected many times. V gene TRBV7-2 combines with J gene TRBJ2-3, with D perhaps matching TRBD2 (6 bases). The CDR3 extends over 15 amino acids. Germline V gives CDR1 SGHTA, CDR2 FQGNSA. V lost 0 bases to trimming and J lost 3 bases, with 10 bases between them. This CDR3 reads CASSLAPGRTDTQYF. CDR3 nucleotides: TGTGCCAGCAGCTTAGCGCCCGGGAGAACAGATACGCAGTATTTT.

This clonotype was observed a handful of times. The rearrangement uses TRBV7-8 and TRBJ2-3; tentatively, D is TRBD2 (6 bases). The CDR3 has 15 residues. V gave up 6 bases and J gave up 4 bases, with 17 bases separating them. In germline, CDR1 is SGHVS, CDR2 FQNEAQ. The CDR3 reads CASRISGVGPDTQYF. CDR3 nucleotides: TGTGCCAGCAGGATTAGCGGAGTGGGCCCAGATACGCAGTATTTT.

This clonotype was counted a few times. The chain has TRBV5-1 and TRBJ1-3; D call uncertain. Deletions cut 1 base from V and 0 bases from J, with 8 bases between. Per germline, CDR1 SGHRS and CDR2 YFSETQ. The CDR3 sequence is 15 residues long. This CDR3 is CASSLLPHSGNTIYF. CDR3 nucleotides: TGCGCCAGCAGCTTGTTACCCCACTCTGGAAACACCATATATTTT.

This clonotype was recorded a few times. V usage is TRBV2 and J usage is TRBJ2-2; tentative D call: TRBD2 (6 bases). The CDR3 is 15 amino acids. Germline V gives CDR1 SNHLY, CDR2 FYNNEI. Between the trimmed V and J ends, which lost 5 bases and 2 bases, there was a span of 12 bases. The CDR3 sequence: CASSSGTDNTGELFF. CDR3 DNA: TGTGCCAGCAGTTCCGGGACTGATAACACCGGGGAGCTGTTTTTT.

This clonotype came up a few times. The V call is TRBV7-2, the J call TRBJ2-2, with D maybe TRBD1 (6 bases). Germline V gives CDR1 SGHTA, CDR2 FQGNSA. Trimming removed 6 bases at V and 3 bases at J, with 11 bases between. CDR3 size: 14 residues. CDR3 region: CASRGGSYTGELFF. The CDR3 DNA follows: TGTGCCAGCAGAGGGGGTTCATACACCGGGGAGCTGTTTTTT.

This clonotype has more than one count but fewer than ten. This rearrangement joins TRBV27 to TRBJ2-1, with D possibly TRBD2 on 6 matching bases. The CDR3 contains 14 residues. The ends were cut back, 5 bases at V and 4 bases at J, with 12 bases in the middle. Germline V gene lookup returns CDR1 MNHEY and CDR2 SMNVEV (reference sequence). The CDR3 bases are TGTGCCAGCAGTCGACTAGTGCCATACAATGAGCAGTTCTTC. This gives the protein CASSRLVPYNEQFF.